This TCR beta chain was captured by sequencing in a study of T cell repertoires in cytomegalovirus infection. TCRdb itself ran the reads through MiXCR, one entry per CDR3 protein. Of hundreds of thousands of distinct CDR3 sequences in the sample, roughly 12% were seen once. This clonotype was observed at least ten times. This receptor was taken from a human donor in good health (CMV status not recorded). Some clones in this sample may be carry-over from other donors' samples. Source material: PBMCs.

The CDR3 DNA sequence: TGTGCCAGCAGCTCCGACAGGGACAATGAGCAGTTCTTC. It yields the protein CASSSDRDNEQFF. The chain is built from TRBV7-3 and TRBJ2-1, with TRBD1 matching over 7 bases. The length of the CDR3 is 13 residues. V was pared by 4 bases and J by 5 bases, with 2 bases of the junction left unmatched. CDR1 is SGHTA, CDR2 FQGTGA, per germline.